The 9 T cell receptor beta chains below were found in one sample sequenced in a study of blood T cell repertoires in COVID-19. Libraries were prepared by immunoSEQ multiplex PCR; TCRdb keeps only in-frame clonotypes and omits some of them. The sample shows about 150,000 clones, about 85% of them seen only once. Sequencing was performed on peripheral blood. These receptors all come from a human donor in a cohort sampled during active COVID-19.

The chain carries TRBV2 and TRBJ2-5; 9 nucleotides line up with TRBD2. The CDR3 sequence is 14 residues long. Germline V CDR1 and CDR2: SNHLY, FYNNEI. The trim removed 5 bases at V and 1 base at J, leaving 2 bases unmatched. The CDR3 loop is CASSLGLAQETQYF. In DNA form, the CDR3 reads TGTGCCAGCAGTCTGGGACTAGCCCAAGAGACCCAGTACTTC.

The chain carries TRBV4-3 and TRBJ1-3, with D uncertain. The CDR3 is made up of 16 amino acids. V was clipped by 0 bases and J by 2 bases, with 11 bases between them. The germline CDR1 and CDR2 sequences are LGHNA and YSLEER. This CDR3 reads CASSQDLGRTGNTIYF. CDR3 coding DNA: TGCGCCAGCAGCCAAGACCTGGGGAGGACTGGAAACACCATATATTTT.

CDR3 nucleotides: TGTGCCAGCAGCAAAGAGGAGGGGGCCCGTTACAATGAGCAGTTCTTC. This codes for CASSKEEGARYNEQFF. J is TRBJ2-1 and V is TRBV21-1; the table calls TRBD1, which could not be checked here. TRBV21-1 represents a pseudogene. The CDR3 has 16 amino acids.

The chain has TRBV30 and TRBJ1-4, with D possibly matching TRBD1 (5 bases). V lost 6 bases, J lost 3 bases, and 14 bases lay in between. This CDR3 has 14 residues. Germline V lookup: CDR1 GTSNPN, CDR2 SVGIG (reference sequence). Here the CDR3 reads CACTPGSANEKLFF. The CDR3 DNA reads TGTGCCTGTACCCCAGGGTCGGCTAATGAAAAACTGTTTTTT. Drawing the rest from reference TRBV30 and TRBJ1-4, the complete variable domain is SQTIHQWPATLVQPVGSPLSLECTVEGTSNPNLYWYRQAAGRGLQLLFYSVGIGQISSEVPQNLSASRPQDRQFILSSKKLLLSDSGFYLCACTPGSANEKLFFGSGTQLSVL.

The chain combines TRBV5-1 with TRBJ1-2, with D possibly matching TRBD1 (6 bases). This CDR3 has 13 amino acids. In germline, CDR1 is SGHRS, CDR2 YFSETQ. Trimming pared 4 bases from V and 8 bases from J, leaving 15 bases between. CDR3: CASSPGGGEGYTF. Written as DNA, the CDR3 is TGCGCCAGCAGCCCGGGGGGCGGGGAAGGCTACACCTTC. Drawing the rest from reference TRBV5-1 and TRBJ1-2, the complete variable domain is KAGVTQTPRYLIKTRGQQVTLSCSPISGHRSVSWYQQTPGQGLQFLFEYFSETQRNKGNFPGRFSGRQFSNSRSEMNVSTLELGDSALYLCASSPGGGEGYTFGSGTRLTVV.

This chain links TRBV4-3 with TRBJ1-1, with D perhaps matching TRBD1 (5 bases). The CDR3 contains 15 residues. The germline V gene has CDR1 LGHNA and CDR2 YSLEER. Trimming took 0 bases from V and 0 from J, leaving 8 bases between them. CDR3 sequence reads: CASSQEEGMNTEAFF. CDR3 coding DNA: TGCGCCAGCAGCCAAGAGGAGGGGATGAACACTGAAGCTTTCTTT.

The chain links TRBV18 to TRBJ1-1; 10 positions match TRBD1. Germline-derived CDR1 and CDR2 are KGHSH and LQKENI. This CDR3 spans 13 amino acids. The V segment lost 5 bases and the J segment 5 bases; nucleotides outside the gene matches: 2. The CDR3, as DNA: TGTGCCAGCTCAGACAGGGGGCTGACTGAAGCTTTCTTT. Protein product: CASSDRGLTEAFF.

In nucleotides, the CDR3 is TGTGCCAGCAGTTTTACAGGGGCAAGTGGTGAAGCTTTCTTT. This encodes CASSFTGASGEAFF. The chain has TRBV7-9 and TRBJ1-1; TRBD1 matches at 7 bases. Germline CDR1 and CDR2: SEHNR and FQNEAQ (reference sequence). This CDR3 has 14 residues. The V segment lost 6 bases and the J segment 7 bases; nucleotides outside the gene matches: 11. Using reference TRBV7-9 and TRBJ1-1 for the parts outside the CDR3, the full variable domain is DTGVSQNPRHKITKRGQNVTFRCDPISEHNRLYWYRQTLGQGPEFLTYFQNEAQLEKSRLLSDRFSAERPKGSFSTLEIQRTEQGDSAMYLCASSFTGASGEAFFGQGTRLTVV.

This rearrangement joins TRBV14 to TRBJ2-1; 10 nucleotides align to TRBD1. Germline V gene lookup returns CDR1 SGHDN and CDR2 FVKESK. V trimming: 2 bases; J trimming: 6 bases; junction bases outside the gene matches: 7. The CDR3 sequence is 16 residues long. The CDR3 is CASSQRQGAYLNEQFF. CDR3 coding DNA: TGTGCCAGCAGCCAACGACAGGGGGCCTACCTCAATGAGCAGTTCTTC.